The subject of this entry is one TCR beta chain. The antigen it recognizes is unknown. Base qualities are not provided; no much larger clone lies one nucleotide away. Based on the germline V gene, the CDR1 and CDR2 sequences are SGHNT and YENEEA. The CDR3 numbers 14 residues from cysteine through phenylalanine. Kept here is only the CDR3 DNA, which spans 42 bases and is read in frame from base 1. Clipping removes 5 bases from V and 3 bases from J, with 7 as the unmatched junction base count. This record belongs to a study of cytomegalovirus exposure and HLA in healthy donors listed by TCRdb under 2017. In the study overall: According to a later analysis, the 120 validation repertoires were produced on the same platform as the 700 or so repertoires of the first cohort. To predict cytomegalovirus infection status, the study brought together high-throughput TCR immunosequencing, statistical association of individual TCRs with disease status, and machine learning. The study aimed to test whether signatures of past pathogen exposure could be identified by cataloging public T cell receptors. Besides the first cohort of 550 to 750 subjects, a separate validation cohort made up of 120 different subjects was used. Paper-wide results and their limitations: All 110 or so repertoires were used to score co-occurrence in the validation cohort in a later analysis, because that analysis had no HLA typing for the cohort. The classifier was reported to diagnose cytomegalovirus status with high specificity and sensitivity in both the original cohort and the validation cohort. A later analysis found that TCRs clustered in the first cohort also tended to co-occur in the roughly 120 validation repertoires, with approximately 93% of cluster scores above 0. The study gave a list of about 150 TCR beta chains associated with cytomegalovirus. In vitro tests confirmed that a few of the cytomegalovirus-associated TCR beta chains recognize cytomegalovirus antigens. Most TCR sequences were observed very rarely across donors, whereas some public TCRs were present in many individuals. The authors suggested that the approach could potentially be extended to other disease states and immunological phenotypes.

Libraries were constructed by the immunoSEQ multiplex PCR assay. Per the source publication's procedure: To diagnose cytomegalovirus status from the catalog of TCR beta chain sequences, a statistical classification framework was built. Entries here come from immuneACCESS through TCRdb and include only in-frame sequences with V and J called. Some clones fail to appear in such tables; in the studies checked, an unresolved V gene covers under half of the shortfall, and the cause of the remainder is unknown. V, J and clone size were drawn from that table, and D and trimming were deduced from the DNA. The sample profile shows about 68,000 clones; about 90% of them were found once. Jointly, the top ten make up about 3% of the sample. Separate from the approximately 670-subject first cohort, the validation cohort of roughly 110 subjects was the group to which the donors belonged.

This sequence originates from a man between 18 and 35 years old in good health and CMV-seronegative. This chain is built from TRBV11-3 and TRBJ2-7; 7 nucleotides in the junction match TRBD1. The sequenced material came from PBMCs. The CDR3 sequence is CASSRRTGGYEQYF. The DNA sequence follows: TGTGCCAGCAGCCGTAGGACAGGAGGCTACGAGCAGTACTTC.